Listed below are T cell receptor beta chains from one sample, sequenced in a study of CD8+ T cells in alopecia areata. Libraries were prepared by immunoSEQ multiplex PCR; TCRdb keeps only in-frame clonotypes and omits some of them. This repertoire shows around 65,000 clones, about 45% found once; its top ten account for 17%. The material sequenced was CD8+ T cells sorted from blood, taken at week 0. The receptors here all came from a human donor with alopecia areata. CDR3s include the opening cysteine and the closing phenylalanine or tryptophan. Fields, in order: clone size, J gene, V gene, D gene, CDR3 DNA, CDR3 protein. The D gene is left open where the match is weak. The size of a clone is reported for some rows only, either as once, few or many, or as a class for expanded clones.

>NA|TRBJ1-4|TRBV28|NA
TGTGCCAGCCGCATCGGGAGGGGTGAAAAACTGTTTTTT
CASRIGRGEKLFF
>NA|TRBJ2-7|TRBV29-1|TRBD1
TGCAGCGTTTCCCCGGGACAGGGGGTCGAGCAGTACTTC
CSVSPGQGVEQYF
>NA|TRBJ2-1|TRBV13|TRBD1
TGTGCCAGCAGCACCCCGGGACAGGGGTCCTACAATGAGCAGTTCTTC
CASSTPGQGSYNEQFF
>few|TRBJ2-3|TRBV30|TRBD2
TGTGCCTGGAAACTAGCGGGAGGGCCTTGGGATACGCAGTATTTT
CAWKLAGGPWDTQYF
>few|TRBJ2-1|TRBV13|TRBD2
TGTGCCAGCAGCTCGCGGGAGGATAACGATGAGCAGTTCTTC
CASSSREDNDEQFF
>few|TRBJ2-7|TRBV25-1|NA
TGTGCCAGCAGTGATTTAACAAGCTACGAGCAGTACTTC
CASSDLTSYEQYF
>NA|TRBJ2-1|TRBV27|TRBD2
TGTGCCAGCACCAAGCTCGTCGGACTAGCGGGAGCGACGAACTACTACAACAATGAGCAGTTCTTC
CASTKLVGLAGATNYYNNEQFF
>NA|TRBJ2-2|TRBV11-2|NA
TGTGCCAGCAGCCCCGGGGCTTACACCGGGGAGCTGTTTTTT
CASSPGAYTGELFF
>NA|TRBJ2-1|TRBV29-1|TRBD1
TGCAGCGTCAGACAGGGCTATCCTGAGCAGTTCTTC
CSVRQGYPEQFF
>few|TRBJ2-7|TRBV15|TRBD1
TGTGCCACCAGCAGGACCCAGGGGGCCCATGGCGAGCAGTACTTC
CATSRTQGAHGEQYF
>medium-sized|TRBJ2-7|TRBV30|TRBD1
TGTGCCTGGAGGGGACCTTCCGGGACAGTCTCCTACGAGCAGTACTTC
CAWRGPSGTVSYEQYF
>few|TRBJ2-7|TRBV27|NA
TGTGCCAGCAGTCCCGGGACGGTGTACTACGAGCAGTACTTC
CASSPGTVYYEQYF
>NA|TRBJ2-3|TRBV6-5|NA
TGTGCCAGCAGTACAGGGTATCCAGATACGCAGTATTTT
CASSTGYPDTQYF
>few|TRBJ2-3|TRBV28|TRBD2
TGTGCCAGCAGCCCCCGGGGGGGAGATACGCAGTATTTT
CASSPRGGDTQYF
>NA|TRBJ2-2|TRBV4-1|TRBD2
TGCGCCAGCAGCCACGGCGGGAGCGCCGGGGAGCTGTTTTTT
CASSHGGSAGELFF
>once|TRBJ2-7|TRBV30|NA
TGTGCCTGGAGCTCCTCGGCCGAGCAGTACTTC
CAWSSSAEQYF
>few|TRBJ2-1|TRBV21-1|NA
TGTGCCAGCACCTCGGACAGGGATATGTACAATGAGCAGTTCTTC
CASTSDRDMYNEQFF
>few|TRBJ2-5|TRBV6-1|TRBD1
TGTGCCAGCAGTGGCCGGACAGGGGCGCAATCTGGGACCCAGTACTTC
CASSGRTGAQSGTQYF
>NA|TRBJ1-5|TRBV23-1|TRBD1
TGCGCCAGCAGTCATTTCTCGACAGGACAGGGACCGAGAAGTTCTCAGCCCCAGCATTTT
CASSHFSTGQGPRSSQPQHF
>NA|TRBJ2-5|TRBV28|TRBD1
TGTGCCATTCGGGACAGGGGGTTCGGAGAGACCCAGTACTTC
CAIRDRGFGETQYF
>medium-sized|TRBJ2-1|TRBV11-1|NA
TGTGCCAGCAGCTCAATGAGTGAGCAGTTCTTC
CASSSMSEQFF
>few|TRBJ2-5|TRBV7-8|NA
TGTGCCAGCAGCTCCTTCCCGGGACAAGATGCGACCCAGTACTTC
CASSSFPGQDATQYF
>NA|TRBJ2-1|TRBV2|TRBD2
TGTGCCAGCACTCTCCCTTCAGGGACTAGCGGGAAGCAGGGGTCCAATGAGCAGTTCTTC
CASTLPSGTSGKQGSNEQFF
>NA|TRBJ1-5|TRBV27|NA
TGTGCCAGCAGTCTCCGGGACAATCAGCCCCAGCATTTT
CASSLRDNQPQHF
>many|TRBJ2-3|TRBV28|NA
TGTGCCAGCACCCTGTGGAGCGGAGGTAGCACAGATACGCAGTATTTT
CASTLWSGGSTDTQYF
>NA|TRBJ2-5|TRBV4-1|TRBD2
TGCGCCAGCAGCCAACTCGGACTAGCGGGAGGGAGCTACCAAGAGACCCAGTACTTC
CASSQLGLAGGSYQETQYF
>many|TRBJ2-7|TRBV27|NA
TGTGCCAGCAGTTTCTACCCCTCTGGGGAGCAGTACTTC
CASSFYPSGEQYF
>NA|TRBJ2-2|TRBV4-1|NA
TGCGCCAGCAGTTTCCGTCCTGAGGGGACCGGGGAGCTGTTTTTT
CASSFRPEGTGELFF
>NA|TRBJ2-1|TRBV29-1|NA
TGCAGCTCCGATAGACTCAACTCCTACAATGAGCAGTTCTTC
CSSDRLNSYNEQFF
>many|TRBJ2-2|TRBV7-8|NA
TGTGCCAGCAGCTTAGCGGTGGTAGTTCCCGGGGAGCTGTTTTTT
CASSLAVVVPGELFF
>NA|TRBJ1-1|TRBV27|NA
TGTGCCAGCAGTTTAAGGGGTGGTATCGCTGAAGCTTTCTTT
CASSLRGGIAEAFF
>many|TRBJ2-7|TRBV6-5|NA
TGTGCCAGCAGTGACCCTCCCAAGCAGTACTTC
CASSDPPKQYF
>few|TRBJ2-7|TRBV29-1|NA
TGCAGCGTTGTAGCCAGCGGATACTACGAGCAGTACTTC
CSVVASGYYEQYF
>NA|TRBJ1-1|TRBV30|TRBD1
TGTGCCTGGATATGGCGGACAGGGGGAGAGGTACCTGAAGCTTTCTTT
CAWIWRTGGEVPEAFF
>NA|TRBJ2-2|TRBV29-1|TRBD2
TGCAGCGTTGAACTAGCGGGAGGACCTAACACCGGGGAGCTGTTTTTT
CSVELAGGPNTGELFF
>NA|TRBJ1-1|TRBV4-1|NA
TGCGCCAGCAGTTCCGTGGCACTGAACACTGAAGCTTTCTTT
CASSSVALNTEAFF
>few|TRBJ1-1|TRBV7-9|NA
TGTGCCAGCAGCTTAGTTCTAAACACTGAAGCTTTCTTT
CASSLVLNTEAFF
>many|TRBJ2-1|TRBV7-9|NA
TGTGCCAGTCACATGGGGTCCAATGAGCAGTTCTTC
CASHMGSNEQFF
>NA|TRBJ2-7|TRBV7-9|TRBD1
TGTGCCAGCAGCTCGGTGGACAGGGGGAGCTACGAGCAGTACTTC
CASSSVDRGSYEQYF
>NA|TRBJ2-7|TRBV15|TRBD1
TGTGCCACCAGCAGAGGGGACAGTGTTCTCTACGAGCAGTACTTC
CATSRGDSVLYEQYF
>NA|TRBJ2-7|TRBV29-1|NA
TGCAGCGTTGAAGATCCCCAAAAACCGAGAAACGAGCAGTACTTC
CSVEDPQKPRNEQYF
>few|TRBJ2-7|TRBV5-6|NA
TGTGCCAGCAGCCCCTCTGGGACCTACGAGCAGTACTTC
CASSPSGTYEQYF
>few|TRBJ2-1|TRBV5-6|TRBD2
TGTGCCAGCAGCTGGGGGACTAGCCTTGAGCAGTTCTTC
CASSWGTSLEQFF
>few|TRBJ2-3|TRBV28|NA
TGTGCCAGCAGTTTTTTGTCAGGCACAGATACGCAGTATTTT
CASSFLSGTDTQYF
>NA|TRBJ2-2|TRBV4-1|NA
TGCGCCAGCAGCCCTTTTACCGGGGAGCTGTTTTTT
CASSPFTGELFF
>NA|TRBJ2-7|TRBV5-1|NA
TGCGCCAGCAGCTTGGACCACGGAGGATTCTACGAGCAGTACTTC
CASSLDHGGFYEQYF
>NA|TRBJ2-1|TRBV29-1|TRBD2
TGCAGCGTCGTCCTGGCGGGAGGAATGGGCGATGAGCAGTTCTTC
CSVVLAGGMGDEQFF
>NA|TRBJ2-1|TRBV7-9|TRBD2
TGTGCCAGCAGCCCCGGGACTAGCGGAGGTGGCTCCTACAATGAGCAGTTCTTC
CASSPGTSGGGSYNEQFF
>few|TRBJ2-1|TRBV29-1|NA
TGCAGCGTTGTATACAGGGCCTATGAGCAGTTCTTC
CSVVYRAYEQFF
>few|TRBJ2-7|TRBV30|NA
TGTGCCTGGAGTACCTCCTACGAGCAGTACTTC
CAWSTSYEQYF
>NA|TRBJ2-3|TRBV5-1|NA
TGCGCCAGCAGCTTCCGCCAAATCACAGATACGCAGTATTTT
CASSFRQITDTQYF
>few|TRBJ2-7|TRBV7-2|NA
TGTGCCAGCAGCCCGAGACAAGCCTACGAGCAGTACTTC
CASSPRQAYEQYF